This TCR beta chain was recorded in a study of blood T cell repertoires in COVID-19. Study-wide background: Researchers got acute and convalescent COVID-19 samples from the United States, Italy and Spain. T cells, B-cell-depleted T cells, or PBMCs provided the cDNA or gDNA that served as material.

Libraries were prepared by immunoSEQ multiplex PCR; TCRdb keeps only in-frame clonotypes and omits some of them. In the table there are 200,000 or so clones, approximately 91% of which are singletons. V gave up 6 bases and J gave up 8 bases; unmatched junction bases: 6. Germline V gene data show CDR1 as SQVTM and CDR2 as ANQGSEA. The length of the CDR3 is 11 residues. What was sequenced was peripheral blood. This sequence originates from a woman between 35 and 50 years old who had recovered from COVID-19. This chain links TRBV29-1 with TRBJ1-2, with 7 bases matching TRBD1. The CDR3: CSVEGAWGYTF. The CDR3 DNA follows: TGCAGCGTGGAGGGGGCGTGGGGCTACACCTTC.